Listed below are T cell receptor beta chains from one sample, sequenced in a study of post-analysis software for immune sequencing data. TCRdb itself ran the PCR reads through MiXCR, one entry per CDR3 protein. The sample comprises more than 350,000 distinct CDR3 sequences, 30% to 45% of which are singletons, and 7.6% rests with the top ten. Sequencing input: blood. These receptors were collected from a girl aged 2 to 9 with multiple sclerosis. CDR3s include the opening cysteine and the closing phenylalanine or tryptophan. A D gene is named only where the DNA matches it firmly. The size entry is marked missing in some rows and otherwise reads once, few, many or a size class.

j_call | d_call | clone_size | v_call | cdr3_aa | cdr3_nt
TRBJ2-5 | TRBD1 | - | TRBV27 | CASSYGTGIGETQYF | TGTGCCAGCAGTTACGGGACAGGGATAGGAGAGACCCAGTACTTC
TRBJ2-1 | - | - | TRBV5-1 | CASSLAGTHEQFF | TGCGCCAGCAGCTTGGCAGGGACTCATGAGCAGTTCTTC
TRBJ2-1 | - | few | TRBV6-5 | CASSRRGMNGYNEQFF | TGTGCCAGCAGTCGGAGGGGTATGAACGGCTACAATGAGCAGTTCTTC
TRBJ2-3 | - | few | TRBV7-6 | CASSFETGIGTDTQYF | TGTGCCAGCAGCTTCGAAACCGGGATCGGCACAGATACGCAGTATTTT
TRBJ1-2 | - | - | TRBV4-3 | CASSQSRGGNYGYTF | TGCGCCAGCAGCCAGTCAAGAGGCGGTAACTATGGCTACACCTTC
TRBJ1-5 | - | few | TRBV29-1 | CSAQSRDKDQPQHF | TGCAGCGCCCAGTCCCGGGACAAGGATCAGCCCCAGCATTTT
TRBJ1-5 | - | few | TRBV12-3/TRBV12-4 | CASSFLGGHFNQPQHF | TGTGCCAGCAGTTTCCTAGGAGGGCACTTCAATCAGCCCCAGCATTTT
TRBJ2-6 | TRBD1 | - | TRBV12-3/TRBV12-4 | CAILIRGGTGANVLTF | TGTGCCATTCTCATCCGAGGGGGCACTGGGGCCAACGTCCTGACTTTC
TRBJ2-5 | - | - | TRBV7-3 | CASSLIGAGETQYF | TGTGCCAGCAGCTTAATCGGGGCGGGGGAGACCCAGTACTTC
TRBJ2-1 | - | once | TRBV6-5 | CANSYSQALYNEQFF | TGTGCCAACAGTTACTCGCAGGCCCTCTACAATGAGCAGTTCTTC
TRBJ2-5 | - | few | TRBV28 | CASSRQLGWQETQYF | TGTGCCAGCAGCCGCCAACTAGGATGGCAAGAGACCCAGTACTTC
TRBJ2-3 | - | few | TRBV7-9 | CASSPSYTDTQYF | TGTGCCAGCAGCCCGAGTTACACAGATACGCAGTATTTT
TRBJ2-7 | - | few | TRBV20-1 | CSANSDTAYEQYF | TGCAGTGCTAACTCCGACACCGCCTACGAGCAGTACTTC
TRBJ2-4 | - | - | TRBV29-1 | CSAGEGKNIQYF | TGCAGCGCCGGCGAGGGCAAAAACATTCAGTACTTC
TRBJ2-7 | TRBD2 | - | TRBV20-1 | CSADLLAGDGTYEQYF | TGCAGTGCTGACTTACTAGCGGGAGATGGGACCTACGAGCAGTACTTC
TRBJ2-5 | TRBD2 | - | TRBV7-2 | CASSFSLAQETQYF | TGTGCCAGCAGCTTTTCACTAGCGCAAGAGACCCAGTACTTC
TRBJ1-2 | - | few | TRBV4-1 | CASSQAGRTSAGYTF | TGCGCCAGCAGCCAAGCGGGGCGGACATCTGCCGGCTACACCTTC
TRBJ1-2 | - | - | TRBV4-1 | CASSQVGGLGYTF | TGCGCCAGCAGCCAAGTAGGGGGTTTAGGCTACACCTTC
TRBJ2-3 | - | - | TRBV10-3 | CAISELSGWAQYF | TGTGCCATCAGTGAGCTCTCCGGGTGGGCGCAGTATTTT
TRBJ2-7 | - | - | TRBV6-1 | CASSEAGANYEQYF | TGTGCCAGCAGTGAGGCGGGGGCAAACTACGAGCAGTACTTC
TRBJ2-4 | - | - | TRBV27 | CASSPQDLGKNIQYF | TGTGCCAGCAGTCCCCAGGACCTAGGCAAAAACATTCAGTACTTC
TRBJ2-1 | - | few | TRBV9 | CASSPPGNSYNEQFF | TGTGCCAGCAGCCCCCCCGGCAATTCTTACAATGAGCAGTTCTTC
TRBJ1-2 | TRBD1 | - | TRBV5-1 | CASSLGDRGNDGYTF | TGCGCCAGCAGCTTGGGGGACAGGGGGAACGATGGCTACACCTTC
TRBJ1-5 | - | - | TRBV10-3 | CAISEARGNQPQHF | TGTGCCATCAGTGAGGCCCGGGGCAATCAGCCCCAGCATTTT
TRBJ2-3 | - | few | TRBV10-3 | CAISESSSTDTQYF | TGTGCCATCAGTGAGTCGAGTAGCACAGATACGCAGTATTTT
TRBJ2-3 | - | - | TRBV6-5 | CASSYGEGGTDTQYF | TGTGCCAGCAGTTACGGGGAGGGGGGGACAGATACGCAGTATTTT
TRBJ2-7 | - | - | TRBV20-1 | CSAKGMSCEQYF | TGCAGTGCTAAGGGGATGTCCTGCGAGCAGTACTTC
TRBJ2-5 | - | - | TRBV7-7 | CASSRTPSLETQYF | TGTGCCAGCAGCAGGACTCCTAGCTTGGAGACCCAGTACTTC
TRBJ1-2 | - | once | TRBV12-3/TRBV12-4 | CASSTTGGYTF | TGTGCCAGCAGTACCACGGGTGGCTACACCTTC
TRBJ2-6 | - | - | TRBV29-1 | CSVETYPGVRSSGANVLTF | TGCAGCGTTGAAACCTACCCAGGGGTCCGGAGCTCTGGGGCCAACGTCCTGACTTTC
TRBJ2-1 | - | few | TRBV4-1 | CASSHWRGSQRPLRQFF | TGCGCCAGCAGCCATTGGAGGGGATCCCAAAGGCCTCTACGGCAGTTCTTC
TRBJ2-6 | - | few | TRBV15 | CATLSGANVLTF | TGTGCCACTCTCTCTGGGGCCAACGTCCTGACTTTC
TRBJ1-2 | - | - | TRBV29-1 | CSVEPQGHGYTF | TGCAGCGTTGAGCCGCAGGGACATGGCTACACCTTC
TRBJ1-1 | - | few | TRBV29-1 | CSVELDSMNTEAFF | TGCAGCGTTGAACTGGACAGCATGAACACTGAAGCTTTCTTT
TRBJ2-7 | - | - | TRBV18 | CASSAGPPSSYEQYF | TGTGCCAGCTCAGCGGGACCCCCGAGCTCCTACGAGCAGTACTTC
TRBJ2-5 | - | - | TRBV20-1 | CSAREGTFLFTYQETQYF | TGCAGTGCTAGAGAGGGGACCTTCCTATTTACGTACCAAGAGACCCAGTACTTC
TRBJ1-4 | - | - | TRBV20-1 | CSAIRDLSIEKLFF | TGCAGTGCGATCCGGGACCTGAGCATTGAAAAACTGTTTTTT
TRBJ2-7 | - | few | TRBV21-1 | CASSILGAHHEQYF | TGTGCCAGCAGCATTTTGGGGGCGCACCACGAGCAGTACTTC
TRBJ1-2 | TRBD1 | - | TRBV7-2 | CASSLGTGTGGGYTF | TGTGCCAGCAGCTTAGGGACCGGGACAGGGGGAGGCTACACCTTC
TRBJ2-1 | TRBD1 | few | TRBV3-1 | CASSLPGQGNNEQFF | TGTGCCAGCAGCCTACCGGGACAGGGTAACAATGAGCAGTTCTTC
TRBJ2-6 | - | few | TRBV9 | CASSGVPSSGANVLTF | TGTGCCAGCAGCGGAGTTCCGAGCTCTGGGGCCAACGTCCTGACTTTC
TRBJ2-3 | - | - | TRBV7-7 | CASSLDREHTQYF | TGTGCTAGCAGCTTAGACCGGGAGCATACGCAGTATTTT
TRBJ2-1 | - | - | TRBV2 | CALTGDSSYNEQFF | TGTGCCTTAACGGGGGATAGCTCCTACAATGAGCAGTTCTTC
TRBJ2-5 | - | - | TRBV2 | CASADRQETQYF | TGTGCCAGCGCTGACAGACAAGAGACCCAGTACTTC
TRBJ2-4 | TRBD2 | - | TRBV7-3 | CASSTGPGGEQYF | TGTGCCAGCAGCACAGGGCCGGGGGGGGAGCAGTACTTC
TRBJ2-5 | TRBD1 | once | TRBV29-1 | CSVRTGGYETQYF | TGCAGCGTTCGGACAGGGGGCTATGAGACCCAGTACTTC
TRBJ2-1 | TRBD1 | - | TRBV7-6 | CASKTRTGGIHEQFF | TGTGCCAGCAAGACCAGGACAGGGGGAATACATGAGCAGTTCTTC
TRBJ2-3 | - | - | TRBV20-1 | CSAREGRLFSLSDTQYF | TGCAGTGCTAGAGAGGGGAGGTTGTTCTCGCTTTCCGATACGCAGTATTTT
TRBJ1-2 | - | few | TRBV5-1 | CASSITGSYTF | TGCGCCAGCAGCATCACAGGGTCCTACACCTTC
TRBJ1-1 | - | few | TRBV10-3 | CAISALGGTEAFF | TGTGCCATCAGCGCCCTCGGAGGCACTGAAGCTTTCTTT
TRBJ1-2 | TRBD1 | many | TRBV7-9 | CASSLDSGSLRWGQGLGYTF | TGTGCCAGCAGCTTAGATTCGGGGAGCCTTCGGTGGGGACAGGGGCTTGGCTACACCTTC
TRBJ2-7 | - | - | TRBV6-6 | CASSYWDGAYEQYF | TGTGCCAGCAGTTACTGGGACGGAGCCTACGAGCAGTACTTC
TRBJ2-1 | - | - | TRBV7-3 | CASSFPEGGHSYNEQFF | TGTGCCAGCAGCTTCCCAGAGGGGGGGCACTCCTACAATGAGCAGTTCTTC
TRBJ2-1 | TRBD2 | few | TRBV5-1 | CASSLRLADNEQFF | TGCGCCAGCAGCTTGAGGCTAGCGGACAATGAGCAGTTCTTC